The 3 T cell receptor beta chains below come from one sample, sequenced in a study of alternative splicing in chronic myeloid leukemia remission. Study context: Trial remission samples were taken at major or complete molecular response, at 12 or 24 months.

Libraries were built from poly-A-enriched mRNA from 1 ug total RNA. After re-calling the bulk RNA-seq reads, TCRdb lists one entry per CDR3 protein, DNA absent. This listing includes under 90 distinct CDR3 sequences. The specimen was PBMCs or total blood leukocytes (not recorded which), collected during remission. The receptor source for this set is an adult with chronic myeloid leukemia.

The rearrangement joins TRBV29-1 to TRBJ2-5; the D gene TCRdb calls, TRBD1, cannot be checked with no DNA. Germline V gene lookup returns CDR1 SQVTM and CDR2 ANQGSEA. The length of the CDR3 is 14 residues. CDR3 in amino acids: CSGNGTVFYETQYF. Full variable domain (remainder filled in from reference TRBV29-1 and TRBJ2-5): SAVISQKPSRDICQRGTSLTIQCQVDSQVTMMFWYRQQPGQSLTLIATANQGSEATYESGFVIDKFPISRPNLTFSTLTVSNMSPEDSSIYLCSGNGTVFYETQYFGPGTRLLVL.

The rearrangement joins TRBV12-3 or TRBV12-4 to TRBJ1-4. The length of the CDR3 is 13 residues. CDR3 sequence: CASSSGTDEKLFF.

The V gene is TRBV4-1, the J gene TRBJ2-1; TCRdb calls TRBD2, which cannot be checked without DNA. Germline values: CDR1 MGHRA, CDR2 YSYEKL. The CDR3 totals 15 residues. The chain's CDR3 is CASRGGLAGNNEQFF.